One and the same sample provided the 27 T cell receptor beta chains below, sequenced in a study of vaccination effects on CD4 cells after COVID-19. Pools of viral peptides were used by the ViraFEST assay to expand antigen-specific CD4+ T cells ahead of sequencing. Cultured cells yielded isolated CD4+ T cells after less than 11 days. Having tested negative for nucleocapsid antibodies, the vaccine recipients showed no prior SARS-CoV-2 infection. Produced via immunoSEQ multiplex PCR; TCRdb's table is partial and in-frame only. Among roughly 27,000 clones listed, approximately 75% were seen once. No antigen has been identified for these receptors. This sample comprised CD4+ T cells from PBMCs cultured with SARS-CoV-2 spike peptides, obtained before COVID-19 vaccination. The receptors come from a human donor who received a COVID-19 vaccine.

The rearrangement links TRBV14 to TRBJ2-1; 8 nucleotides agree with TRBD2. Germline-derived CDR1 and CDR2 are SGHDN and FVKESK. Trimming removed 4 bases from V and 4 bases from J; junction bases left unmatched: 6. The CDR3 is made up of 15 amino acids. CDR3 nucleotide sequence: TGTGCCAGCAGCCGCTTACTAGCGGAATACAATGAGCAGTTCTTC. It encodes CASSRLLAEYNEQFF.

This clone was seen only a few times. The chain joins TRBV5-6 to TRBJ2-2; 7 bases line up with TRBD1. Germline lookup yields CDR1 SGHDT and CDR2 YYEEEE. V shed 1 base and J 1 base; nucleotides not matched to a gene: 7. This CDR3 has 17 amino acids. The CDR3 sequence: CASSLFEGQLNTGELFF. The CDR3 bases are TGTGCCAGCAGCTTGTTCGAGGGACAGCTGAACACCGGGGAGCTGTTTTTT.

The gene calls are TRBV5-1 and TRBJ1-4; TRBD1 matches at 7 bases. The CDR3 has 15 amino acids. Looked up from germline, CDR1 is SGHRS and CDR2 is YFSETQ. Losses at the gene ends were 5 bases for V and 6 bases for J; bases not matched to a gene: 10. The CDR3 protein is CASSRTGDSHEKLFF. The DNA for the CDR3 is TGCGCCAGCAGTCGAACTGGGGACAGTCATGAAAAACTGTTTTTT.

In this sample, this clone turned up once. V is TRBV3-1 (or the pseudogene TRBV3-2) and J is TRBJ2-7; TRBD1 matches 9 bases. The CDR3 runs 13 residues. The ends lost 4 bases at V and 6 bases at J; junction bases unmatched: 4. Germline V CDR1 and CDR2: LGHDT, YNNKEL (reference sequence). The CDR3 protein is CASSPRQGGEQYF. The CDR3 nucleotides read TGTGCCAGCAGCCCACGACAGGGGGGCGAGCAGTACTTC.

The V and J genes are TRBV5-1 and TRBJ2-7, with TRBD1 matching over 7 bases. J gave up 4 bases and V 1 base, and 5 bases lay outside the gene matches. This CDR3 is built from 14 residues. The V gene's germline CDR1 is SGHRS and CDR2 YFSETQ. CDR3 in amino acids: CASSLLGQPYEQYF. CDR3 nucleotides: TGCGCCAGCAGCTTGTTGGGACAGCCTTACGAGCAGTACTTC. Complete variable domain (other parts from reference TRBV5-1 and TRBJ2-7): KAGVTQTPRYLIKTRGQQVTLSCSPISGHRSVSWYQQTPGQGLQFLFEYFSETQRNKGNFPGRFSGRQFSNSRSEMNVSTLELGDSALYLCASSLLGQPYEQYFGPGTRLTVT.

This clone was picked up a small number of times. V and J are TRBV3-1 (or the pseudogene TRBV3-2) and TRBJ2-7; TRBD2 might be the D (6 bases). CDR3 size: 16 residues. The germline V gene encodes CDR1 LGHDT and CDR2 YNNKEL (reference sequence). V lost 0 bases and J lost 3, with 15 bases in between. For the CDR3, the DNA is TGTGCCAGCAGCCAAGAGAGCAGCGGGCTCTACTACGAGCAGTACTTC. Encoded protein: CASSQESSGLYYEQYF.

CDR3 DNA: TGTGCCAGTAGTGTTACAGGGGGCGCTAACTATGGCTACACCTTC. Amino acids: CASSVTGGANYGYTF. The genes are TRBV19 and TRBJ1-2; TRBD1 agrees at 9 bases. The germline CDR1 and CDR2 sequences are LNHDA and SQIVND (reference sequence). The trim removed 5 bases at V and 0 bases at J, leaving 4 bases unmatched. The CDR3 covers 15 residues.

This rearrangement joins TRBV7-9 to TRBJ2-2, with no clear D. Germline V gene lookup returns CDR1 SEHNR and CDR2 FQNEAQ (reference sequence). This CDR3 has 15 residues. Trimming pared 2 bases from V and 6 bases from J, leaving 13 bases between. In DNA, the CDR3 is TGTGCCAGCAGCTTATCGATGTCCGCGGCCGGGGAGCTGTTTTTT. Translating it yields CASSLSMSAAGELFF.

The gene calls are TRBV27 and TRBJ2-7, with TRBD1 identical over 7 bases. Losses at the gene ends were 4 bases for V and 1 base for J; bases not matched to a gene: 10. The CDR3 runs 16 residues. Germline V gene lookup returns CDR1 MNHEY and CDR2 SMNVEV (reference sequence). CDR3 DNA sequence: TGTGCCAGCAGTTCGTCCACCGGGACAGAATCCTACGAGCAGTACTTC. Its translation is CASSSSTGTESYEQYF.

This chain joins TRBV25-1 and TRBJ1-2; D ambiguous. CDR3 size: 13 residues. CDR1 and CDR2 from the germline V gene are MGHDK and SYGVNS. V shed 2 bases and J shed 8 bases, with 12 bases lying between them. This CDR3 is CASSEVGVVGYTF. The CDR3 DNA reads TGTGCCAGCAGTGAAGTCGGCGTGGTGGGCTACACCTTC.

The sample holds a few counts of this clone. This chain connects TRBV11-2 to TRBJ2-1, with D hard to call. Between the trimmed V and J ends, which lost 4 bases and 0 bases, there was a span of 7 bases. Germline lookup yields CDR1 SGHAT and CDR2 FQNNGV. The CDR3 consists of 14 residues. In DNA, the CDR3 is TGTGCCAGCAGCTCGGTTAGCTCCTACAATGAGCAGTTCTTC. It specifies CASSSVSSYNEQFF.

This clone came up a few times. V usage is TRBV11-2 and J usage is TRBJ2-1; a weak D match, TRBD1 (6 bases). Trimming shortened V by 7 bases and J by 5 bases, and 18 bases separated the two germline ends. Germline V gene lookup returns CDR1 SGHAT and CDR2 FQNNGV. The length of the CDR3 is 15 residues. CDR3 DNA: TGTGCCAGCACCACCCAGTGGGGGCAGAACAATGAGCAGTTCTTC. The encoded protein is CASTTQWGQNNEQFF.

The J gene is TRBJ1-1, the V gene TRBV6-5, with D possibly being TRBD1 (5 bases). From germline, CDR1 is MNHEY and CDR2 SVGAGI. The CDR3 is 15 amino acids. V lost 6 bases, J lost 1 base, and 15 bases lay in between. CDR3 protein: CASRGHSQENTEAFF. DNA of the CDR3: TGTGCCAGCAGAGGGCATTCACAGGAGAACACTGAAGCTTTCTTT.

This rearrangement joins TRBV27 to TRBJ1-1; no clear D gene. The CDR3 length is 16 residues. CDR1 and CDR2 (germline): MNHEY, SMNVEV (reference sequence). V lost 7 bases and J lost 2, with 20 bases in between. CDR3 sequence reads: CASTPITDGRNTEAFF. CDR3 bases: TGTGCCAGCACCCCTATCACAGACGGGAGAAACACTGAAGCTTTCTTT.

The chain combines TRBV9 with TRBJ1-1; D gene uncertain. The V gene's germline CDR1 is SGDLS and CDR2 YYNGEE. This CDR3 has 12 amino acids. With 2 bases removed from V and 1 base from J, the gap between germline ends came to 3 bases. The CDR3 is CASSVQNTEAFF. The CDR3 DNA sequence: TGTGCCAGCAGCGTGCAGAACACTGAAGCTTTCTTT.

The rearrangement links TRBV5-5 to TRBJ1-2; TRBD1 matches at 10 bases. V trimming: 0 bases; J trimming: 8 bases; junction bases outside the gene matches: 4. CDR1 is SGHKS, CDR2 YYEKEE, per germline (reference sequence). This CDR3 spans 14 amino acids. The CDR3 here is CASSLEGQGIGYTF. In nucleotides, the CDR3 is TGTGCCAGCAGCTTGGAGGGACAGGGGATAGGCTACACCTTC.

The chain links TRBV2 to TRBJ2-1; 7 positions agree with TRBD2. Germline CDR1 and CDR2: SNHLY and FYNNEI. The CDR3 runs 13 residues. The V and J ends lost 8 bases and 6 bases, in that order; junction bases with no gene match: 7. The CDR3 DNA follows: TGTGCCAGCGGGAGGGCCCTGAGCAATGAGCAGTTCTTC. It codes for CASGRALSNEQFF.

V and J are TRBV19 and TRBJ2-2; a weak D match, TRBD1 (6 bases). Germline loops: CDR1 LNHDA, CDR2 SQIVND (reference sequence). With 2 bases removed from V and 7 bases from J, the gap between germline ends came to 8 bases. This CDR3 region has 13 residues. CDR3 bases: TGTGCCAGTAGTATATGGGGGCTCGGGGAGCTGTTTTTT. The encoded protein is CASSIWGLGELFF.

This chain links TRBV3-1 (or the pseudogene TRBV3-2) with TRBJ1-2; 7 nucleotides align to TRBD1. This CDR3 has 15 amino acids. The germline CDR1 and CDR2 sequences are LGHDT and YNNKEL (reference sequence). V shed 1 base and J 0 bases; nucleotides not matched to a gene: 2. CDR3 sequence: CASSQGRGANYGYTF. CDR3 DNA: TGTGCCAGCAGCCAAGGCAGGGGGGCTAACTATGGCTACACCTTC.

This chain connects TRBV5-1 to TRBJ2-1; D is undetermined. The CDR3 consists of 15 residues. Trimming removed 5 bases from V and 0 bases from J, with 12 bases in between. Germline V gene sequence: CDR1 SGHRS, CDR2 YFSETQ. The CDR3 nucleotides are TGCGCCAGCAGTGAGGATGAGAGCTCCTACAATGAGCAGTTCTTC. Protein product: CASSEDESSYNEQFF.

The chain recombines TRBV6-5 with TRBJ1-5; perhaps TRBD1 as D (6 bases). The CDR3 is 14 amino acids. The germline gives CDR1 MNHEY, CDR2 SVGAGI. Trimming pared 6 bases from V and 6 bases from J, leaving 15 bases between. Written as DNA, the CDR3 is TGTGCCAGCAGCCGGGGGGGCCGAGGTCAGCCCCAGCATTTT. This translates into CASSRGGRGQPQHF.

This chain connects TRBV1 to TRBJ2-1; TRBD2 is the table's D call, not checked against the DNA. TRBV1 is tagged as a pseudogene. The CDR3 length is 16 residues. Here the CDR3 reads CTSSQRVGGPDKKQFF. In DNA, the CDR3 is TGCACCAGCAGCCAAAGAGTCGGGGGACCCGATAAGAAACAGTTCTTC.

V and J are TRBV2 and TRBJ2-2; D is possibly TRBD1 (6 bases). The CDR3 has 14 residues. Germline CDR1 is SNHLY and CDR2 is FYNNEI. V lost 7 bases to trimming and J lost 0 bases, with 9 bases between them. CDR3 sequence reads: CASMGATNTGELFF. CDR3 bases: TGTGCCAGCATGGGGGCGACGAACACCGGGGAGCTGTTTTTT.

The rearrangement joins TRBV5-4 to TRBJ2-6; perhaps TRBD2 as D (5 bases). The V gene's germline CDR1 is SGHNT and CDR2 YYREEE (reference sequence). This CDR3 has 14 residues. The germline V and J ends were trimmed by 9 bases and 2 bases, with 12 bases remaining between them. The DNA of the CDR3 is TGTGCCACCGCCGGGGTGGCTGGGGCCAACGTCCTGACTTTC. Translation: CATAGVAGANVLTF.

The chain's CDR3 is CATSAAGISTDTQYF. The CDR3 coding sequence is TGTGCCACCAGTGCAGCGGGAATTAGCACAGATACGCAGTATTTT. V and J are TRBV24-1 and TRBJ2-3; TRBD2 agrees at 7 bases. After removal of 5 bases from V and 0 bases from J, the junction contained 4 bases not matched to a gene. The germline V gene has CDR1 KGHDR and CDR2 SFDVKD. The CDR3 contains 15 residues.

V usage is TRBV12-3 or TRBV12-4 and J usage is TRBJ2-7; 8 bases fit TRBD1. The trim removed 3 bases at V and 5 bases at J, leaving 3 bases unmatched. This CDR3 is built from 13 residues. Here the CDR3 reads CASSFTGGHEQYF. CDR3 DNA: TGTGCCAGCAGTTTTACAGGGGGTCACGAGCAGTACTTC.

The chain employs TRBV5-1 and TRBJ1-5; the D is unclear. The CDR3 has 15 amino acids. Germline CDR1 is SGHRS and CDR2 is YFSETQ. With 4 bases removed from V and 1 base from J, the gap between germline ends came to 12 bases. In DNA, the CDR3 is TGCGCCAGCAGCCCGGGCCTTGGGAGCAATCAGCCCCAGCATTTT. It codes for CASSPGLGSNQPQHF.